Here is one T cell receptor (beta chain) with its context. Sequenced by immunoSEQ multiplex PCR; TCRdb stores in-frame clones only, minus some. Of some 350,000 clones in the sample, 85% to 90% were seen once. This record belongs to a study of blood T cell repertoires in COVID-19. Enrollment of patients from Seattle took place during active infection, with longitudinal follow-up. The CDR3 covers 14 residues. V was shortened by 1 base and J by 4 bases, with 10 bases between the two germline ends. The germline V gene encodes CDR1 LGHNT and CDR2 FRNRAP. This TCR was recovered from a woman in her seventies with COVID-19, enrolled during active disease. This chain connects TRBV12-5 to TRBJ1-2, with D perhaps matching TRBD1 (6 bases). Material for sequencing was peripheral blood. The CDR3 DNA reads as TGTGCTAGTGGTTTGGGAGACAGGATCTATGGCTACACCTTC. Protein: CASGLGDRIYGYTF.